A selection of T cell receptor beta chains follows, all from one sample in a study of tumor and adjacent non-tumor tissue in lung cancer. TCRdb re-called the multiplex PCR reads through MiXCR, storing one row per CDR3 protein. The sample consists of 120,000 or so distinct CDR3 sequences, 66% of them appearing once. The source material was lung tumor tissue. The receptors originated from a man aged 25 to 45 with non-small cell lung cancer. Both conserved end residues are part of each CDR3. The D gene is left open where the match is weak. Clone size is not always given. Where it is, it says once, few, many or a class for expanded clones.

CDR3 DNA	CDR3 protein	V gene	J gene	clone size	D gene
TGTGCCAGCGGCTTAGAACTAGCGGGAGAAAGCGGGGAGCTGTTTTTT	CASGLELAGESGELFF	TRBV11-2	TRBJ2-2	-	TRBD2
TGCGCCAGCAGGATTACAGATACACTGTATTTT	CASRITDTLYF	TRBV10-2	TRBJ2-3	-	-
TGCTGTGCTAGGCAGGTCGGGGGGCTGCACGAGCAGTACTTC	CCARQVGGLHEQYF	TRBV20-1	TRBJ2-7	-	-
TGCAGTGCTGACCCTCTGGGGGAGACTAGCTATGAGCAGTACTTC	CSADPLGETSYEQYF	TRBV20-1	TRBJ2-7	-	TRBD2
TGCAGTGCTAGTCTCTCGGGGTATACCTACGACGAGTACTTC	CSASLSGYTYDEYF	TRBV20-1	TRBJ2-7	-	-
TGTGCCAGCAGCACCACCGGGGGACGATCCTACGAGCAATACTTC	CASSTTGGRSYEQYF	TRBV7-9	TRBJ2-7	-	-
TGTGCCACCTTTCTTAGCGGGAGCACAGATACGCAGTATTTT	CATFLSGSTDTQYF	TRBV6-5	TRBJ2-3	many	TRBD2
TGTGCCAGTACTTTTACAGGGGGCGATAGCAATCAGCCCCAGCAGTTT	CASTFTGGDSNQPQQF	TRBV6-6	TRBJ1-5	once	TRBD1
TGTGCCAGCAGCCGTTCACTAGCGGGAGGGGCCGATACGTGGTATTTT	CASSRSLAGGADTWYF	TRBV11-1	TRBJ2-3	-	TRBD2
TGCAGCGGTGCATCGCCGGGGACCTACGAGCATTGCTTC	CSGASPGTYEHCF	TRBV29-1	TRBJ2-7	-	-
TGTGCCAGCAGTTTATGTCGGACAGGGGTCTCTGGAAGCACCATATATTTT	CASSLCRTGVSGSTIYF	TRBV12-3/TRBV12-4	TRBJ1-3	-	TRBD1
TGTACCAGCAGTGCCTGGGACAGCCGATCGAGGGAGCTGTTTTTT	CTSSAWDSRSRELFF	TRBV6-5	TRBJ2-2	-	TRBD1
TGCGCCAGCAGCCGGACAGGGGATTCCACTGAAGCTTTCTTT	CASSRTGDSTEAFF	TRBV4-1	TRBJ1-1	many	TRBD1
TGCGCCAGCAGCGCACTAGGGGAGCGGGGGACCTACGAGCAGTACTTC	CASSALGERGTYEQYF	TRBV4-1	TRBJ2-7	-	TRBD2
TGCGCCAGCCAGGGTGGACTCCACGGCAATGAGCAGTTCTTC	CASQGGLHGNEQFF	TRBV10-1	TRBJ2-1	-	-
TGTGCCACCAGTGACCCTACAGGTGATAGCAATCAGCCCCAGCATTTT	CATSDPTGDSNQPQHF	TRBV24-1	TRBJ1-5	-	-
TGTGCCAACAGCTTCTCTTCGTCGTATGAGCACTTCTTC	CANSFSSSYEHFF	TRBV11-1	TRBJ2-1	-	-
TGCAGTGCTACGGACGGGGGAAGAGTTGAAGCTTTCTTT	CSATDGGRVEAFF	TRBV20-1	TRBJ1-1	many	-
TGTGCCACCAGTTCCGGGACACATACTAGCACAGATACGCAGTATTTT	CATSSGTHTSTDTQYF	TRBV24-1	TRBJ2-3	-	-
TGCAGTACTAGACTATCCCGGGGGGCAGATGCGGAGACCCAATACTTC	CSTRLSRGADAETQYF	TRBV20-1	TRBJ2-5	-	-
TGCAGTGCTCGTACCCGGGACAGAGACTACAATGAGCAGTTGTTC	CSARTRDRDYNEQLF	TRBV20-1	TRBJ2-1	few	TRBD1
TGTGCCAGCAGTTACTCAAGACCCGGCCAACCCGAGCAGTACTTC	CASSYSRPGQPEQYF	TRBV6-5	TRBJ2-7	many	-
TGCAGTGCTAGAGATTCGGAGGGGGCGCGGGACACTGAAGCTTTCTTT	CSARDSEGARDTEAFF	TRBV20-1	TRBJ1-1	many	TRBD1
TGTGCCAACCTTACGCCCGGGACGGTGGACGCCTACGAGCACTACTTC	CANLTPGTVDAYEHYF	TRBV7-9	TRBJ2-7	-	-
TGTGTCAGTAGTTTCTCGAGCGGGACGCCTGGGGAGCAGTACTTC	CVSSFSSGTPGEQYF	TRBV6-5	TRBJ2-7	-	TRBD2
TGTGCCAACAGCATCAACAGGGGGTCCTACGAGCATTACTTC	CANSINRGSYEHYF	TRBV11-2	TRBJ2-7	-	TRBD1